These 4 T cell receptor beta chains came from one sample sequenced in a study of blood T cells in healthy people across ages. Combining a sample-barcoded 5' primer with a J-beta primer mix, a second PCR ran for 7 to 11 cycles. TCRdb itself ran the 5' RACE reads through MiXCR, one entry per CDR3 protein. The sample holds 350,000 to 450,000 distinct CDR3 sequences, 45% to 65% seen once. The sequencing sample was made of blood. Receptors were obtained from a man between 60 and 70 years old in good health.

V and J are TRBV12-3 or TRBV12-4 and TRBJ2-3; unclear D gene. This CDR3 contains 15 residues. V lost 0 bases to trimming and J lost 5 bases, with 12 bases between them. CDR3 region: CASSLAVCHLDTQYF. The DNA of the CDR3 is TGTGCCAGCAGTTTAGCGGTCTGTCATCTAGATACGCAGTATTTT.

The table lists this clonotype with a few counts. This chain connects TRBV4-3 to TRBJ2-1; TRBD2 aligns across 13 bases. Germline V gene lookup returns CDR1 LGHNA and CDR2 YSLEER. With V trimmed by 4 bases and J by 9 bases, 6 bases remained unmatched. The CDR3 length is 15 residues. CDR3: CASSLGLAGAREQFF. Written as DNA, the CDR3 is TGCGCCAGCAGCCTAGGACTAGCGGGAGCTCGTGAGCAGTTCTTC.

This clonotype has more than one count but fewer than ten. CDR3: CASSSLGGIRDTQYF. Here the CDR3 DNA reads TGTGCCAGCAGTTCTCTCGGCGGGATCCGAGATACGCAGTATTTT. The V call is TRBV12-3 or TRBV12-4, the J call TRBJ2-3, with D perhaps TRBD2 (6 bases). Trimming left V 4 bases short and J 5 bases short, with 16 bases between. The CDR3 totals 15 residues.

This clonotype came up a few times. The V call is TRBV20-1, the J call TRBJ2-7; possible D gene TRBD2, 5 bases. The ends were cut back, 5 bases at V and 7 bases at J, with 15 bases in the middle. The CDR3 has 12 residues. Germline V lookup: CDR1 DFQATT, CDR2 SNEGSKA (reference sequence). CDR3 DNA sequence: TGCAGTGCTCGACCCGACGGGAAAGAGCAGTACTTC. The encoded protein is CSARPDGKEQYF.